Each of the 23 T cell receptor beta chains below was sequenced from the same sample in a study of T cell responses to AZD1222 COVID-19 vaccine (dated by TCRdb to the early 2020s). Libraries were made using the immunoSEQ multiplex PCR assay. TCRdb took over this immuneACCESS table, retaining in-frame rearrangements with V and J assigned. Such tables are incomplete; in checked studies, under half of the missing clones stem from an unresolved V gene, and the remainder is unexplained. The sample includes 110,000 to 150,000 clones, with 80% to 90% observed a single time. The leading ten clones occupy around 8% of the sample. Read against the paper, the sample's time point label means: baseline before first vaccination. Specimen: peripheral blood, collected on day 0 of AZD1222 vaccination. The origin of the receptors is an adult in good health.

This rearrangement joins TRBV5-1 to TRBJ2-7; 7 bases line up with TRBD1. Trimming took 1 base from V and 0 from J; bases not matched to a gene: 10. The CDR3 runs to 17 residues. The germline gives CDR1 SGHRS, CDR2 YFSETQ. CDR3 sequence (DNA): TGCGCCAGCAGCTTGTCAACGGGACAGAGAATCTCCTACGAGCAGTACTTC. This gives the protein CASSLSTGQRISYEQYF.

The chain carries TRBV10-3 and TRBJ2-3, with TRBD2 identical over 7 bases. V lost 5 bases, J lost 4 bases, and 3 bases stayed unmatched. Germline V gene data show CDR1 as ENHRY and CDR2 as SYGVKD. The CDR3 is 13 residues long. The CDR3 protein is CAISWTSSDTQYF. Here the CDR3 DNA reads TGTGCCATCAGTTGGACTAGTTCAGATACGCAGTATTTT.

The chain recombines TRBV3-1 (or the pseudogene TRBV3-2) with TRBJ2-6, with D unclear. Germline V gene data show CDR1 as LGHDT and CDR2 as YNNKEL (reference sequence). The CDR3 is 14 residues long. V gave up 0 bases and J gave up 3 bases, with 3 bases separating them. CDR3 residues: CASSQDGGANVLTF. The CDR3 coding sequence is TGTGCCAGCAGCCAAGATGGTGGGGCCAACGTCCTGACTTTC.

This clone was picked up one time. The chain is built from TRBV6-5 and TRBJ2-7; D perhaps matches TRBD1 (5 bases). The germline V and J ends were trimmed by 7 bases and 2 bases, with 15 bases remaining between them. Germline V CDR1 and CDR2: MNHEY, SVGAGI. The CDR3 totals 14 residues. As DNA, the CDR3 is TGTGCCAGCACATTGGGGCTGACGACCTACGAGCAGTACTTC. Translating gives CASTLGLTTYEQYF.

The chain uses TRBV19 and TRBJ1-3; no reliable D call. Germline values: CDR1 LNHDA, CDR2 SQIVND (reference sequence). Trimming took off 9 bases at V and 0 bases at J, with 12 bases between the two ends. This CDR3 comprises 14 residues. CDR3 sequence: CASSSTSSGNTIYF. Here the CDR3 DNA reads TGTGCCAGCTCCTCTACGAGCTCTGGAAACACCATATATTTT.

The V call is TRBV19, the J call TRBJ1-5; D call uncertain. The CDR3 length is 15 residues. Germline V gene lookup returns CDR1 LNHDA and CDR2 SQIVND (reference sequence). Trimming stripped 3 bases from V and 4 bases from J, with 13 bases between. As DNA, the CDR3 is TGTGCCAGTAGTATCGACCTCCAGCCAAATCAGCCCCAGCATTTT. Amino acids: CASSIDLQPNQPQHF.

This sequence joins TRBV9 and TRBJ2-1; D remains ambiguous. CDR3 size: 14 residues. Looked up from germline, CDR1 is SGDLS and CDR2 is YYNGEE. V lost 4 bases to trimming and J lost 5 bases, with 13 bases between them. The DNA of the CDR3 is TGTGCCAGCAGCCCACCAGGTCCCCACAATGAGCAGTTCTTC. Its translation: CASSPPGPHNEQFF.

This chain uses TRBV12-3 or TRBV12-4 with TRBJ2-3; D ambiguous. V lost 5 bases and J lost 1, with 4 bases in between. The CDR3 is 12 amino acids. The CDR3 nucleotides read TGTGCCAGCAGTCCGGGCACAGATACGCAGTATTTT. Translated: CASSPGTDTQYF.

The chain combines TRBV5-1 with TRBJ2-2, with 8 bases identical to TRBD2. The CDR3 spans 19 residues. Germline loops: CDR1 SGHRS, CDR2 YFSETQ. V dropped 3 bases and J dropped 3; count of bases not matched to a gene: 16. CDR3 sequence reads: CASSYNPSTSAGDTGELFF. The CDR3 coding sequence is TGCGCCAGCAGCTACAACCCATCGACTAGCGCGGGGGACACCGGGGAGCTGTTTTTT.

The CDR3 loop is CASSSTHRGDTEAFF. As DNA, the CDR3 is TGTGCCAGCAGTTCCACTCACAGGGGGGACACTGAAGCTTTCTTT. The rearrangement links TRBV28 to TRBJ1-1; TRBD1 matches at 8 bases. J gave up 3 bases and V 4 bases, and 7 bases lay outside the gene matches. Germline V CDR1 and CDR2: MDHEN, SYDVKM. The CDR3 contains 15 residues.

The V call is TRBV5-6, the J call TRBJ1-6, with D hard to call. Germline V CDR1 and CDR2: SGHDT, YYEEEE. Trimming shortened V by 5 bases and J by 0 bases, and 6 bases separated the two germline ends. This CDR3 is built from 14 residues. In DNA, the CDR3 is TGTGCCAGCAGGTGGGGCTCCTATAATTCACCCCTCCACTTT. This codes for CASRWGSYNSPLHF.

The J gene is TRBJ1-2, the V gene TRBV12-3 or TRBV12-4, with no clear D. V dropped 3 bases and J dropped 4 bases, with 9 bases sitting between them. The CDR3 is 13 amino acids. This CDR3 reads CASSFGDVYGYTF. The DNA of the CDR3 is TGTGCCAGCAGTTTCGGAGACGTCTATGGCTACACCTTC.

CDR3 DNA: TGTGCCAGCAGCGTAGAGGTAGGGGGCGGTTATTCACCCCTCCACTTT. Translated, it gives CASSVEVGGGYSPLHF. The chain employs TRBV9 and TRBJ1-6, with 7 bases aligning to TRBD1. The junction had 8 bases not matched to a gene; V was cut back by 0 bases and J by 8 bases. Per germline, CDR1 SGDLS and CDR2 YYNGEE. CDR3 length: 16 amino acids.

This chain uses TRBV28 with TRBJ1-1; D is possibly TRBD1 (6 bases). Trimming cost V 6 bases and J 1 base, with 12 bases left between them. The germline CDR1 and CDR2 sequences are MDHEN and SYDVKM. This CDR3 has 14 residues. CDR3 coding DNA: TGTGCCAGCAGGGGGGCAGGGAGGAACACTGAAGCTTTCTTT. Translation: CASRGAGRNTEAFF.

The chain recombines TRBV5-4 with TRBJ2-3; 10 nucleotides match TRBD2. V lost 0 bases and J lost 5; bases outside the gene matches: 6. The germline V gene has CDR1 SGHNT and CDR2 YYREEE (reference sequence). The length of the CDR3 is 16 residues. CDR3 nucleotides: TGTGCCAGCAGCTTGGGGGGTAGCGGGAGGCAAGATACGCAGTATTTT. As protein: CASSLGGSGRQDTQYF.

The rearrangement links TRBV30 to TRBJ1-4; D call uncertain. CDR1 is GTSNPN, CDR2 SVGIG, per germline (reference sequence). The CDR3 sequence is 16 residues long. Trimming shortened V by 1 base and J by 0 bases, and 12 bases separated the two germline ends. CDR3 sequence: CAWSGRPGTTNEKLFF. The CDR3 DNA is TGTGCCTGGAGTGGGCGACCCGGGACAACTAATGAAAAACTGTTTTTT.

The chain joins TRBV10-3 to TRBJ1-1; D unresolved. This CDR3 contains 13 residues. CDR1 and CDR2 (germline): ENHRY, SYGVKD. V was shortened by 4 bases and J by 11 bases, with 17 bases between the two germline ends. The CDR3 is CAISAEDLGAAFF. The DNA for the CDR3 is TGTGCCATCAGTGCCGAGGACTTGGGTGCGGCTTTCTTT.

The chain's CDR3 is CASSRTDQGNQPQHF. DNA of the CDR3: TGTGCCAGCAGCAGGACGGATCAAGGCAATCAGCCCCAGCATTTT. The J gene is TRBJ1-5, the V gene TRBV7-9; D gene uncertain. V was cut by 5 bases and J by 2 bases, with 13 bases left in between. The length of the CDR3 is 15 residues. Germline V lookup: CDR1 SEHNR, CDR2 FQNEAQ (reference sequence).

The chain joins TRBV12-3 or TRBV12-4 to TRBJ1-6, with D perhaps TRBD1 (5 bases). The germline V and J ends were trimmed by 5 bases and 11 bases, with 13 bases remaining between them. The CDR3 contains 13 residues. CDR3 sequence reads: CASSPLPGAPLHF. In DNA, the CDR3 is TGTGCCAGCAGTCCGTTGCCGGGGGCACCCCTCCACTTT.

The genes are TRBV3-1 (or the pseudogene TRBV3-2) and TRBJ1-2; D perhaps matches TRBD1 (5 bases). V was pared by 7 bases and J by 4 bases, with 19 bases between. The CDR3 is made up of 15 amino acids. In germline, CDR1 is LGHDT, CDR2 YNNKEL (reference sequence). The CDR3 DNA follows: TGTGCCAGCAACGGACGGGGGACTTTTTTCTATGGCTACACCTTC. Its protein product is CASNGRGTFFYGYTF.

The CDR3 spells CANREIAQSSYEQYF. Written as DNA, the CDR3 is TGTGCCAACAGAGAGATAGCCCAGAGCTCCTACGAGCAGTACTTC. This chain joins TRBV2 and TRBJ2-7; unclear D gene. Trimming shortened V by 10 bases and J by 0 bases, and 19 bases separated the two germline ends. Germline CDR1 and CDR2: SNHLY and FYNNEI. This CDR3 comprises 15 residues.

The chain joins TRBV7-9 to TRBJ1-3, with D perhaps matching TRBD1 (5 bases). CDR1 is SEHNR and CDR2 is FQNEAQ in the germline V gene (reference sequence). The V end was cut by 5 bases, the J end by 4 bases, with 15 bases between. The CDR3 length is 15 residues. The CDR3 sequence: CASSPAGVEGNTIYF. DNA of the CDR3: TGTGCCAGCAGCCCAGCGGGGGTCGAGGGAAACACCATATATTTT. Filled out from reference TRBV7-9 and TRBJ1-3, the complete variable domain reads DTGVSQNPRHKITKRGQNVTFRCDPISEHNRLYWYRQTLGQGPEFLTYFQNEAQLEKSRLLSDRFSAERPKGSFSTLEIQRTEQGDSAMYLCASSPAGVEGNTIYFGEGSWLTVV.

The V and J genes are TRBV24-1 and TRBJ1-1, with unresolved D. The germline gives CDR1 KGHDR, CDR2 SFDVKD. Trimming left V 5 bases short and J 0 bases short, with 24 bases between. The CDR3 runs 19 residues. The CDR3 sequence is CATSGPPGHTELMNTEAFF. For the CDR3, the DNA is TGTGCCACCAGTGGCCCCCCCGGGCACACGGAGCTGATGAACACTGAAGCTTTCTTT.